The 11 T cell receptor beta chains below all came from one sample that was sequenced in a study of regulatory T cells in long-lasting Graves disease. According to the study, TCR beta libraries were built with iRepertoire HTBI primers and CDR3-region Arm-PCR. TCRdb re-derived calls from the multiplex PCR reads in MiXCR, one entry per CDR3 protein. The sample records roughly 350,000 distinct CDR3 sequences, about 17% being singletons. Time point of the sample: newly diagnosed GD, antithyroid drugs for less than 3 months. PBMC-extracted RNA yielded the TCR library. These data were also filed under a second study, of T cells in Graves' hyperthyroidism and ophthalmopathy.

Specimen: peripheral blood mononuclear cells (PBMCs), collected at new diagnosis, from a patient treated with antithyroid drugs. These receptors were collected from a woman aged 18-29 years with Graves disease.

Many counts were recorded for this clonotype. The chain couples TRBV20-1 to TRBJ2-2, with 12 bases fitting TRBD2. This CDR3 contains 15 residues. V trimming: 1 base; J trimming: 7 bases; junction bases outside the gene matches: 4. CDR1 and CDR2 from the germline V gene are DFQATT and SNEGSKA (reference sequence). For the CDR3, the DNA is TGCAGTGCTAGAGGCCGACTAGCGGGAGTCGGGGAGCTGTTTTTT. Amino acids: CSARGRLAGVGELFF.

This clonotype turned up a few times. The chain uses TRBV7-8 and TRBJ1-2; tentative D call: TRBD1 (5 bases). The CDR3 contains 14 residues. Trimming shortened V by 5 bases and J by 7 bases, and 17 bases separated the two germline ends. Germline assignment: CDR1 SGHVS and CDR2 FQNEAQ. CDR3 in DNA: TGTGCCAGCAGCACCACTGGGGGGGTGGGTGGCTACACCTTC. It codes for CASSTTGGVGGYTF. Combining the CDR3 with reference TRBV7-8 and TRBJ1-2 gives the whole variable domain GAGVSQSPRYKVAKRGQDVALRCDPISGHVSLFWYQQALGQGPEFLTYFQNEAQLDKSGLPSDRFFAERPEGSVSTLKIQRTQQEDSAVYLCASSTTGGVGGYTFGSGTRLTVV.

This clonotype was counted ten times or more. The DNA of the CDR3 is TGTGCCTGGAGTGAACTAGGCAATGAGCAGTTCTTC. Protein sequence: CAWSELGNEQFF. The chain uses TRBV30 and TRBJ2-1; TRBD2 is a possible D gene (5 bases). V was cut by 1 base and J by 6 bases, with 7 bases left in between. The length of the CDR3 is 12 residues. The germline gives CDR1 GTSNPN, CDR2 SVGIG (reference sequence). Variable domain in full (rest from reference TRBV30 and TRBJ2-1): SQTIHQWPATLVQPVGSPLSLECTVEGTSNPNLYWYRQAAGRGLQLLFYSVGIGQISSEVPQNLSASRPQDRQFILSSKKLLLSDSGFYLCAWSELGNEQFFGPGTRLTVL.

V is TRBV3-1 and J is TRBJ2-7; 9 nucleotides agree with TRBD2. The CDR3 is made up of 15 amino acids. V shed 4 bases and J 6 bases; nucleotides not matched to a gene: 10. Germline loops: CDR1 LGHDT, CDR2 YNNKEL (reference sequence). CDR3 bases: TGTGCCAGCAGCCGTTCTGGCGCGGGAGGGCCCGAGCAGTACTTC. Its protein is CASSRSGAGGPEQYF.

In its sample, this clonotype was seen many times. The CDR3 sequence is CASSVGHYGYTF. DNA for the CDR3: TGTGCCAGCAGTGTAGGGCACTATGGCTACACCTTC. The chain couples TRBV2 to TRBJ1-2, with D uncertain. The CDR3 covers 12 residues. Trimming removed 4 bases from V and 3 bases from J, with 6 bases in between. CDR1 is SNHLY and CDR2 is FYNNEI in the germline V gene.

Many counts were recorded for this clonotype. The chain joins TRBV9 to TRBJ1-1, with 10 bases lining up with TRBD1. J gave up 5 bases and V 0 bases, and 4 bases lay outside the gene matches. Germline CDR1 and CDR2: SGDLS and YYNGEE. The CDR3 is 15 amino acids. CDR3 sequence reads: CASSVVGQGFTEAFF. The CDR3, as DNA: TGTGCCAGCAGCGTAGTGGGACAGGGGTTTACTGAAGCTTTCTTT.

This clonotype was observed at least ten times. CDR3 in amino acids: CASSLRTGTEAFF. The DNA for the CDR3 is TGTGCCAGCAGTCTGCGGACAGGCACTGAAGCTTTCTTT. The rearrangement uses TRBV12-3 or TRBV12-4 and TRBJ1-1; 7 positions match TRBD1. The CDR3 consists of 13 residues. V shed 5 bases and J 4 bases; nucleotides not matched to a gene: 4.

This clonotype was detected ten times or more. V gene TRBV28 combines with J gene TRBJ2-3, with 7 bases identical to TRBD2. With V trimmed by 6 bases and J by 6 bases, 3 bases remained unmatched. This CDR3 is built from 12 residues. From germline, CDR1 is MDHEN and CDR2 SYDVKM. CDR3 bases: TGTGCCAGCAGATTGACTAGCGATACGCAGTATTTT. It codes for CASRLTSDTQYF.

This clonotype was counted only a few times. CDR3 nucleotides: TGCGCCAGCAGTTTTAGCGGGGTCACCGTAGGGGAGCAGTACTTC. Amino acids: CASSFSGVTVGEQYF. The chain is built from TRBV5-1 and TRBJ2-7, with 8 bases matching TRBD2. Germline CDR1 and CDR2: SGHRS and YFSETQ. V lost 5 bases, J lost 7 bases, and 14 bases stayed unmatched. The CDR3 contains 15 residues.

This clonotype appeared many times. CDR3 sequence: CSARPGQPNQPQHF. CDR3 DNA sequence: TGCAGTGCTAGACCGGGACAGCCTAATCAGCCCCAGCATTTT. J is TRBJ1-5 and V is TRBV20-1; 7 nucleotides align to TRBD1. Germline CDR1 and CDR2: DFQATT and SNEGSKA (reference sequence). This CDR3 spans 14 amino acids. V trimming: 2 bases; J trimming: 4 bases; junction bases outside the gene matches: 5.

This clonotype was seen ten or more times. The chain joins TRBV6-1 to TRBJ1-2; no definite D call. V shed 2 bases and J shed 5 bases, with 0 bases lying between them. CDR1 is MNHNS and CDR2 is SASEGT in the germline V gene. The CDR3 extends over 10 amino acids. CDR3 in amino acids: CASSEYGYTF. CDR3 nucleotide sequence: TGTGCCAGCAGTGAATATGGCTACACCTTC.